A single sample is the source of the 3 T cell receptor beta chains below, sequenced in a study of T-cell reconstitution after alpha-beta-depleted transplantation in children. Unique molecular identifiers were incorporated during preparation of the TCRbeta library. In TCRdb, the PCR reads were re-called with MiXCR into one record per CDR3 protein. The sample includes about 200,000 distinct CDR3 sequences, about 6% of them seen just once. The source was PBMCs, collected before TCRalphabeta/CD19-depleted stem cell transplant. The receptors were sampled from a girl in the first two years of life with combined immunodeficiency, due to receive a stem cell transplant.

The chain combines TRBV13 with TRBJ2-5, with a weak D call TRBD1 (6 bases). CDR3 length equals 16 residues. Trimming shortened V by 4 bases and J by 1 base, and 16 bases separated the two germline ends. Germline V gene sequence: CDR1 PRHDT, CDR2 FYEKMQ (reference sequence). The CDR3: CASSSRDRHPQETQYF. The CDR3 DNA is TGTGCCAGCAGCTCCCGCGACAGGCACCCCCAAGAGACCCAGTACTTC.

A note on this clonotype: With a much larger clone just one base away, this may be a read error. The CDR3 ends on some other residue instead of the conserved phenylalanine or tryptophan, so this is likely a read error. This chain uses TRBV28 with TRBJ2-3; D may be TRBD1 or TRBD2 (5 bases each). The CDR3 length is 17 residues. In germline, CDR1 is MDHEN, CDR2 SYDVKM. V was clipped by 5 bases and J by 6 bases, with 24 bases between them. CDR3 protein: CASSTIWYGAGVDTQYY. CDR3 coding DNA: TGTGCCAGCAGTACTATCTGGTATGGGGCCGGGGTGGATACGCAGTATTAT.

This clonotype occurred many times. The chain combines TRBV4-3 with TRBJ1-2; D ambiguous. The CDR3 covers 15 residues. Germline assignment: CDR1 LGHNA and CDR2 YSLEER. V lost 3 bases and J lost 4, with 15 bases in between. The CDR3 spells CASSQGLAAPYGYTF. The DNA of the CDR3 is TGCGCCAGCAGCCAGGGCTTGGCGGCCCCCTATGGCTACACCTTC.